The 14 T cell receptor beta chains listed next were all sequenced from one sample in a study of circulating CD8 cells and anti-PD-1 response in melanoma. Each library started from roughly 16 ng of total RNA using the QIAseq Immune Repertoire TCR panel. In TCRdb, the reads were re-called with MiXCR into one record per CDR3 protein. The sample shows about 1,400 distinct CDR3 sequences, 8.5% to 10% of them seen only once. From live CD3+CD8+TCRalphabeta+ cells, four PD-1 and/or TIGIT subsets were sorted. The sample here was CD8+ T cells from PBMCs, taken at baseline or after one month of anti-PD-1 therapy (not recorded which). These receptors were obtained from a human donor with melanoma.

This clonotype is labeled as medium-sized. V is TRBV3-1 and J is TRBJ2-3, with unresolved D. Germline V CDR1 and CDR2: LGHDT, YNNKEL (reference sequence). With 4 bases removed from V and 4 bases from J, the gap between germline ends came to 18 bases. This CDR3 comprises 16 residues. CDR3 region: CASSLVESSTPDTQYF. CDR3 nucleotide sequence: TGTGCCAGCAGCCTCGTGGAGAGTTCCACACCAGATACGCAGTATTTT.

This clonotype rates as medium-sized. The genes are TRBV19 and TRBJ1-1; a possible D gene is TRBD1 (6 bases). Trimming left V 8 bases short and J 5 bases short, with 12 bases between. CDR1 LNHDA and CDR2 SQIVND come from the germline V gene (reference sequence). The CDR3 runs to 12 residues. In DNA, the CDR3 is TGTGCCAGTGGGCGACAGGAGACTGAAGCTTTCTTT. It is translated as CASGRQETEAFF.

By share of the sample, this clonotype is medium-sized. V and J are TRBV19 and TRBJ1-2; D not resolved. The germline CDR1 and CDR2 sequences are LNHDA and SQIVND (reference sequence). Trimming cost V 10 bases and J 6 bases, with 18 bases left between them. This CDR3 spans 13 amino acids. Here the CDR3 DNA reads TGTGCCACTACCACTCTTGGGTTTAATGGCTACACCTTC. Its protein is CATTTLGFNGYTF.

This clonotype is deemed large. The V call is TRBV19, the J call TRBJ2-7; D is possibly TRBD1 (5 bases). In germline, CDR1 is LNHDA, CDR2 SQIVND (reference sequence). V was shortened by 5 bases and J by 2 bases, with 10 bases between the two germline ends. The CDR3 runs to 13 residues. CDR3 residues: CASSGAVAYEQYF. The CDR3 DNA sequence: TGTGCCAGTAGTGGGGCGGTAGCCTACGAGCAGTACTTC.

By proportion, this clonotype is medium-sized. This sequence joins TRBV4-1 and TRBJ2-1; 8 positions agree with TRBD1. This CDR3 has 14 residues. The germline V gene encodes CDR1 MGHRA and CDR2 YSYEKL. The junction had 3 bases not matched to a gene; V was cut back by 4 bases and J by 4 bases. The CDR3 region has the DNA TGCGCCAGCAGCCCTGGACAGGGTTACAATGAGCAGTTCTTC. Translation gives CASSPGQGYNEQFF.

Sample share makes this clonotype medium-sized (0.01 to 0.1%). V gene TRBV19 combines with J gene TRBJ1-1, with a possible D match to TRBD1 (6 bases). Germline V gives CDR1 LNHDA, CDR2 SQIVND (reference sequence). CDR3 size: 14 residues. Trimming took off 7 bases at V and 5 bases at J, with 17 bases between the two ends. The CDR3 protein is CASTPVMGTTEAFF. The CDR3 region has the DNA TGTGCCAGTACCCCCGTCATGGGGACAACTGAAGCTTTCTTT.

By its share, this clonotype is medium-sized. The CDR3 region is CASSLSSGSGYNEQFF. For the CDR3, the DNA is TGTGCCAGCAGTTTATCGTCCGGGAGTGGCTACAATGAGCAGTTCTTC. The chain employs TRBV27 and TRBJ2-1, with TRBD2 as a possible D gene (6 bases). V was trimmed by 0 bases and J by 3 bases, leaving 12 bases between them. CDR3 length equals 16 residues. From germline, CDR1 is MNHEY and CDR2 SMNVEV (reference sequence).

This clonotype is classed as large. The V call is TRBV19, the J call TRBJ1-2, with D possibly matching TRBD1 (5 bases). Germline V CDR1 and CDR2: LNHDA, SQIVND (reference sequence). V was shortened by 3 bases and J by 5 bases, with 13 bases between the two germline ends. The CDR3 is made up of 14 amino acids. The CDR3 bases are TGTGCCAGTAGTATCCCCAGGACACATTATGGCTACACCTTC. Its protein product is CASSIPRTHYGYTF.

Concerning this clonotype itself: A much more abundant neighbour one base away suggests this may be a read error. The chain links TRBV4-1 to TRBJ2-7; the D gene is possibly TRBD1 (7 bases). The CDR3 consists of 14 residues. Germline loops: CDR1 MGHRA, CDR2 YSYEKL. The DNA of the CDR3 is TGCGCCAGCAGCTACAGCAGGGGGGCCTACAAGCAGTACTTC. Its protein product is CASSYSRGAYKQYF.

This clonotype was picked up a small number of times. The V and J genes are TRBV9 and TRBJ2-7; D is uncertain. Germline V lookup: CDR1 SGDLS, CDR2 YYNGEE. The length of the CDR3 is 15 residues. V shed 0 bases and J shed 4 bases, with 14 bases lying between them. Here the CDR3 DNA reads TGTGCCAGCAGCGTAGGTGAGGACCCGTGGTACGAGCAGTACTTC. Translation: CASSVGEDPWYEQYF. Variable domain in full (rest from reference TRBV9 and TRBJ2-7): DSGVTQTPKHLITATGQRVTLRCSPRSGDLSVYWYQQSLDQGLQFLIQYYNGEERAKGNILERFSAQQFPDLHSELNLSSLELGDSALYFCASSVGEDPWYEQYFGPGTRLTVT.

For this clonotype: With a much larger clone just one base away, this may be a read error. The chain has TRBV19 and TRBJ2-7, with 8 bases identical to TRBD1. Looked up from germline, CDR1 is LNHDA and CDR2 is SQIVND (reference sequence). This CDR3 spans 11 amino acids. The CDR3 protein is CVTRTGIEQYF. The CDR3 DNA reads TGTGTCACCCGGACAGGGATCGAGCAGTACTTC.

On this clonotype: At one end the junction does not follow the germline gene, possibly because of a read error. The rearrangement links TRBV12-3 or TRBV12-4 to TRBJ2-3, with 7 bases that match TRBD2. The CDR3 is 15 amino acids. The CDR3 sequence is CASKVSGANTGTQYF. CDR3 sequence (DNA): TGTGCCAGCAAAGTAAGCGGGGCAAACACAGGTACGCAGTATTTT.

In this sample, this clonotype is medium-sized. V is TRBV12-3 or TRBV12-4 and J is TRBJ2-1; TRBD2 aligns across 11 bases. Trimming cost V 3 bases and J 10 bases; bases outside gene matches: 8. The CDR3 has 15 amino acids. The CDR3 bases are TGTGCCAGCAGTTTGCTTAGCGGGGGGGCCCAGGAGCAGTTCTTC. Translated, it gives CASSLLSGGAQEQFF.

This clonotype is termed large. The chain recombines TRBV19 with TRBJ2-4; D perhaps matches TRBD1 (5 bases). This CDR3 comprises 11 residues. In germline, CDR1 is LNHDA, CDR2 SQIVND (reference sequence). V was cut by 8 bases and J by 7 bases, with 9 bases left in between. The CDR3 here is CASDRGNIQYF. As DNA, the CDR3 is TGTGCCAGTGACAGAGGTAACATTCAGTACTTC.